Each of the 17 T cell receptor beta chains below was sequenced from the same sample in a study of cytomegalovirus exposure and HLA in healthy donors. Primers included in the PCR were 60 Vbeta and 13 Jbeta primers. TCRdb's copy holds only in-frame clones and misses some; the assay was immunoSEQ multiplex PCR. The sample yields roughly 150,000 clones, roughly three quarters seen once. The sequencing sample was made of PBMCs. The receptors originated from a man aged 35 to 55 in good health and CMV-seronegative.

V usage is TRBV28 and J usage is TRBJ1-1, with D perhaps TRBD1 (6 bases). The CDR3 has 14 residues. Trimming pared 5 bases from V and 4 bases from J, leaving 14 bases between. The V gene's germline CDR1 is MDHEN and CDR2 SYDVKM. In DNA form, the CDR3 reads TGTGCCAGCAGTAGTTTGGGGGCCCGCACTGAAGCTTTCTTT. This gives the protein CASSSLGARTEAFF.

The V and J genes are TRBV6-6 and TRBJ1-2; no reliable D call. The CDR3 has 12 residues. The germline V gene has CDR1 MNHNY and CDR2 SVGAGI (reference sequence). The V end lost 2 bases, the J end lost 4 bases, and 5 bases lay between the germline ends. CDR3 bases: TGTGCCAGCAGTTACCCTATCTATGGCTACACCTTC. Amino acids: CASSYPIYGYTF.

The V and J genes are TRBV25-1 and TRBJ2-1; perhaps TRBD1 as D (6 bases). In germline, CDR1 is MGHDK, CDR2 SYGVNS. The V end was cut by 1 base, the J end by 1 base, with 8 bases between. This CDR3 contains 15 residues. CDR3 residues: CASSESGTSYNEQFF. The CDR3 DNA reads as TGTGCCAGCAGTGAATCAGGGACATCCTACAATGAGCAGTTCTTC.

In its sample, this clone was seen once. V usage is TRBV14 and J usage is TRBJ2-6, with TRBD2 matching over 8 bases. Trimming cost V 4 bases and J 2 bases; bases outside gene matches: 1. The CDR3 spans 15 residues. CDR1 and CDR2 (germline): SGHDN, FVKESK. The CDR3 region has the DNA TGTGCCAGCAGCCGGCGGGGGGCTGGGGCCAACGTCCTGACTTTC. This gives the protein CASSRRGAGANVLTF.

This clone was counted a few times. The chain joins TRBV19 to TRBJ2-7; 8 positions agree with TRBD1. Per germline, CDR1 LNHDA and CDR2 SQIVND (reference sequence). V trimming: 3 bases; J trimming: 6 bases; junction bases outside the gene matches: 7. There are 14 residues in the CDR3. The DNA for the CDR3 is TGTGCCAGTAGTATCACCGACAGGGGCGGCGAGCAGTACTTC. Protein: CASSITDRGGEQYF.

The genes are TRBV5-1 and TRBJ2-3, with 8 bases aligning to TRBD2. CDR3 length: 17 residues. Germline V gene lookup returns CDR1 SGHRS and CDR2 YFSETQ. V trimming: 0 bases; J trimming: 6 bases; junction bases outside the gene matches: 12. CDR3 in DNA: TGCGCCAGCAGCTTGGGCGGGGCAGCGGGGGCGCAGGATACGCAGTATTTT. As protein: CASSLGGAAGAQDTQYF. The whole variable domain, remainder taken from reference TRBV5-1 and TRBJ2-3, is KAGVTQTPRYLIKTRGQQVTLSCSPISGHRSVSWYQQTPGQGLQFLFEYFSETQRNKGNFPGRFSGRQFSNSRSEMNVSTLELGDSALYLCASSLGGAAGAQDTQYFGPGTRLTVL.

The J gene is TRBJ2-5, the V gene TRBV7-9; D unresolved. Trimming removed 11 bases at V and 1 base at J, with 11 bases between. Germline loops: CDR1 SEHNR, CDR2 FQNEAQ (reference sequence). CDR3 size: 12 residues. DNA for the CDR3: TGTGCCCTCGCACAGACCCAAGAGACCCAGTACTTC. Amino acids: CALAQTQETQYF.

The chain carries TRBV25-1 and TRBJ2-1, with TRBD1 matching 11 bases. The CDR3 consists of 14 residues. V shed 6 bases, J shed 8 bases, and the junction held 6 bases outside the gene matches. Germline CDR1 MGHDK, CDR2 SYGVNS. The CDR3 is CASRRTGGWDEQFF. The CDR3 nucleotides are TGTGCCAGCAGACGGACAGGGGGCTGGGATGAGCAGTTCTTC.

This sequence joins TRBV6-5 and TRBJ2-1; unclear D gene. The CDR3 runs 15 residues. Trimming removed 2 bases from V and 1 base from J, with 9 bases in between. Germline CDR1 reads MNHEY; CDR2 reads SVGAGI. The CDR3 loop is CASSYTLASYNEQFF. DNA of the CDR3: TGTGCCAGCAGTTACACCTTAGCTTCCTACAATGAGCAGTTCTTC.

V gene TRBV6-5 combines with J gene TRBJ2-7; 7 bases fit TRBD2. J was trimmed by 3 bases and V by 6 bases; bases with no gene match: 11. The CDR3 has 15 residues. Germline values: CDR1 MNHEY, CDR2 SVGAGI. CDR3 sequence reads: CASRAREDNNYEQYF. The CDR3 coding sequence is TGTGCCAGCAGGGCACGGGAGGACAACAACTACGAGCAGTACTTC.

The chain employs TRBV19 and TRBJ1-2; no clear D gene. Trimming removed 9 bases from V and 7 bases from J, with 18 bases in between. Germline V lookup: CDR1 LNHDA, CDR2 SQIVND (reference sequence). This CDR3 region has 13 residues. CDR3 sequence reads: CASTLVGGFGYTF. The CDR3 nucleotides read TGTGCCAGCACCCTCGTGGGAGGTTTTGGCTACACCTTC.

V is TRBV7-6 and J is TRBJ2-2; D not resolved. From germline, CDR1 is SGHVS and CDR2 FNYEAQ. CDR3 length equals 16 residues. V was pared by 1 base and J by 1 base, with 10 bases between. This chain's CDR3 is CASSLEATGNTGELFF. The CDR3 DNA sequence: TGTGCCAGCAGCTTAGAGGCGACTGGGAACACCGGGGAGCTGTTTTTT. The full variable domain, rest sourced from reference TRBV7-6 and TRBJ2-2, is GAGVSQSPRYKVTKRGQDVALRCDPISGHVSLYWYRQALGQGPEFLTYFNYEAQQDKSGLPNDRFSAERPEGSISTLTIQRTEQRDSAMYRCASSLEATGNTGELFFGEGSRLTVL.

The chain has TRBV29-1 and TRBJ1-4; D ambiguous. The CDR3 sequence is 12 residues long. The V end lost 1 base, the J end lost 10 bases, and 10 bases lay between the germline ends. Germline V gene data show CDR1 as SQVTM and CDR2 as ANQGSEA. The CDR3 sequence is CSVEGGEGKLFF. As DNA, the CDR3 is TGCAGCGTTGAAGGGGGTGAGGGAAAACTGTTTTTT. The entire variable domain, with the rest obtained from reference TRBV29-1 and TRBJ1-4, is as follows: SAVISQKPSRDICQRGTSLTIQCQVDSQVTMMFWYRQQPGQSLTLIATANQGSEATYESGFVIDKFPISRPNLTFSTLTVSNMSPEDSSIYLCSVEGGEGKLFFGSGTQLSVL.

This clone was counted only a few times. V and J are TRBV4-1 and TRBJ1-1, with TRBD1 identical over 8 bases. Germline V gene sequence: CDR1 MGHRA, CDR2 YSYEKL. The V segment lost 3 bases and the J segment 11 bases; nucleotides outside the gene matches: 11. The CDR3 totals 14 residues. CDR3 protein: CASSQSQGERSAFF. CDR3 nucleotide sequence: TGCGCCAGCAGCCAGTCACAGGGGGAGAGATCGGCTTTCTTT.

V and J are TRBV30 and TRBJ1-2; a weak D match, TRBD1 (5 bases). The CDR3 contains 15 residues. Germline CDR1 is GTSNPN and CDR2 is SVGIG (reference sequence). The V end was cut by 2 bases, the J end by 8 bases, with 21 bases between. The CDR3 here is CAWSSGGGTPRGYTF. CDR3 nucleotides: TGTGCCTGGAGTTCAGGAGGAGGGACGCCGCGGGGCTACACCTTC.

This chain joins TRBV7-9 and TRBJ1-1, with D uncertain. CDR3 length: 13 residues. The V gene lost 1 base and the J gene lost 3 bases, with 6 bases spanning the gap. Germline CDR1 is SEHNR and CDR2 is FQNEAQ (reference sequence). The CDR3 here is CASSLDFHTEAFF. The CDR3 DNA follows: TGTGCCAGCAGCTTAGACTTCCACACTGAAGCTTTCTTT.

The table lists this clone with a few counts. The CDR3 reads CASSVTSGTGELFF. CDR3 bases: TGTGCCAGCAGTGTAACTAGCGGGACCGGGGAGCTGTTTTTT. The chain uses TRBV2 and TRBJ2-2; 9 positions agree with TRBD2. In germline, CDR1 is SNHLY, CDR2 FYNNEI. V lost 4 bases, J lost 5 bases, and 2 bases stayed unmatched. This CDR3 has 14 residues.